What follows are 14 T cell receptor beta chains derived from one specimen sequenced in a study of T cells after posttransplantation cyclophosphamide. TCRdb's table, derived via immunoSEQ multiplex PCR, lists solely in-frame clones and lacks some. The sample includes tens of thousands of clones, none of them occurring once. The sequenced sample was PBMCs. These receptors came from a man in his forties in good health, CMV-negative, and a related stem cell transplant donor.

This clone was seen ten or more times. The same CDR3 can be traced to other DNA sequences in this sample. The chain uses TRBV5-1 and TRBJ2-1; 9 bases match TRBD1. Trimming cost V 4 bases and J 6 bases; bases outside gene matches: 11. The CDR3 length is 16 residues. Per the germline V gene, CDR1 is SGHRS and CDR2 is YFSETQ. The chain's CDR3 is CASSAPGQGPVNEQFF. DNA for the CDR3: TGCGCCAGCAGCGCACCGGGACAGGGACCGGTCAATGAGCAGTTCTTC.

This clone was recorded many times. The chain's CDR3 is CAISLRDRANTEAFF. Written as DNA, the CDR3 is TGTGCCATCAGCCTCCGGGACAGGGCGAACACTGAAGCTTTCTTT. The chain combines TRBV10-3 with TRBJ1-1; 9 bases are shared with TRBD1. Germline trimming cut 6 bases from V and 1 base from J; bases unmatched to any gene: 6. Germline CDR1 ENHRY, CDR2 SYGVKD. This CDR3 region has 15 residues.

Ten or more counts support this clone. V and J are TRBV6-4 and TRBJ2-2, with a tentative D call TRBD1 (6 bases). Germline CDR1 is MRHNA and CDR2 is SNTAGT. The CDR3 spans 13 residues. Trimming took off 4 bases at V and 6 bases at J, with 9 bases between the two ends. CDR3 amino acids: CASSVEGAGELFF. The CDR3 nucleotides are TGTGCCAGCAGTGTCGAGGGGGCCGGGGAGCTGTTTTTT.

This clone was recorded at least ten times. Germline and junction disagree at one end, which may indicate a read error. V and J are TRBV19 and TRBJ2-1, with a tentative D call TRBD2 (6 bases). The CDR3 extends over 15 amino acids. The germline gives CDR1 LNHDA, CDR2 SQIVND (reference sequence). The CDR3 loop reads CASSISSGLEKGVVF. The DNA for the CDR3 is TGTGCCAGTAGTATCAGTAGCGGCCTCGAAAAAGGGGTGGTCTTC.

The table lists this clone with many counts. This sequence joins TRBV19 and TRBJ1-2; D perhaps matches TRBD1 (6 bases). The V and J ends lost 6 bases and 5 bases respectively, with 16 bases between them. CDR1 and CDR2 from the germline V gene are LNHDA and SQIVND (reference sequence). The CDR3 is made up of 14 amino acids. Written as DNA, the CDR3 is TGTGCCAGTAGCCCCGAGGACAGAGGATATGGCTACACCTTC. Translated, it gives CASSPEDRGYGYTF.

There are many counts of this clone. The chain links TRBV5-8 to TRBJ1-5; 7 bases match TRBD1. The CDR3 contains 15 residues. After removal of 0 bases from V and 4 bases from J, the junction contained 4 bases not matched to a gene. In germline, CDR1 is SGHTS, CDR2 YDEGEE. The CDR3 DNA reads TGTGCCAGCAGCTTGGCCAGGGGGATTAATCAGCCCCAGCATTTT. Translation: CASSLARGINQPQHF.

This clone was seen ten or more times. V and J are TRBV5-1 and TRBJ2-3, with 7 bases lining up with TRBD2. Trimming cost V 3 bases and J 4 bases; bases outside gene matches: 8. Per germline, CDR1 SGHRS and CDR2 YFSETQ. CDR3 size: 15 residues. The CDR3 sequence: CASSYSGTKADTQYF. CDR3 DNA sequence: TGCGCCAGCAGCTATTCCGGGACTAAGGCAGATACGCAGTATTTT.

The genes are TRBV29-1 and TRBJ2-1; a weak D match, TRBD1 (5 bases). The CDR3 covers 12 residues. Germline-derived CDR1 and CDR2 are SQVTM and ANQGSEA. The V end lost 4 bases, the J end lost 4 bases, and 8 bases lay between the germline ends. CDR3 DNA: TGCAGCGTTGTGGGGCTATACAATGAGCAGTTCTTC. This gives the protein CSVVGLYNEQFF.

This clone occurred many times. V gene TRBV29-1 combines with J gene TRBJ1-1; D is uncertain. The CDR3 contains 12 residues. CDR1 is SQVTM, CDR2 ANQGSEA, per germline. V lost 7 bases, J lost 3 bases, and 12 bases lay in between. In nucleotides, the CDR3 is TGCAGCGCGACTGTCATGGACACTGAAGCTTTCTTT. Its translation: CSATVMDTEAFF.

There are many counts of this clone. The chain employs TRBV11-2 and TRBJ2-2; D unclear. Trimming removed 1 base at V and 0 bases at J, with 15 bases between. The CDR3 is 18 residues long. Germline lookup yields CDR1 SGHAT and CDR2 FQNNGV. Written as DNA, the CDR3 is TGTGCCAGCAGCTTAGTCGCAGGTGTCACGTCGAACACCGGGGAGCTGTTTTTT. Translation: CASSLVAGVTSNTGELFF.

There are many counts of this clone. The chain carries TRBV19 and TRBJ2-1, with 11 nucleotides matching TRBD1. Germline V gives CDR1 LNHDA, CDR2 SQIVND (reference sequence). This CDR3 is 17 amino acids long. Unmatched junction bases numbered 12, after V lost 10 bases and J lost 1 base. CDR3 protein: CANPTDRGRGSYNEQFF. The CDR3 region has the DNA TGTGCCAACCCGACGGACAGGGGGCGAGGGTCCTACAATGAGCAGTTCTTC. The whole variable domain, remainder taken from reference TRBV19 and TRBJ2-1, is DGGITQSPKYLFRKEGQNVTLSCEQNLNHDAMYWYRQDPGQGLRLIYYSQIVNDFQKGDIAEGYSVSREKKESFPLTVTSAQKNPTAFYLCANPTDRGRGSYNEQFFGPGTRLTVL.

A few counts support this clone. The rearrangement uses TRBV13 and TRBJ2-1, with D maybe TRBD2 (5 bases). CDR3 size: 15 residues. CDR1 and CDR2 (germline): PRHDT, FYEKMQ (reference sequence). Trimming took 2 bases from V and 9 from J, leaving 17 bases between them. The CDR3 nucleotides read TGTGCCAGCAGCTTAAGTGGCTACACCCGGGGTGAGCAGTTCTTC. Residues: CASSLSGYTRGEQFF.

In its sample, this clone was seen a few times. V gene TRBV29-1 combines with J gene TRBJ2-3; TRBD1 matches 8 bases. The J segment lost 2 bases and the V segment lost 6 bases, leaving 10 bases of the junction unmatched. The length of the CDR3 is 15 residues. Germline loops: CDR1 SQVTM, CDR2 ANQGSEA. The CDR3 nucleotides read TGCAGCGTAACCGGGACAGGACCTTTCACAGATACGCAGTATTTT. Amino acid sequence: CSVTGTGPFTDTQYF.

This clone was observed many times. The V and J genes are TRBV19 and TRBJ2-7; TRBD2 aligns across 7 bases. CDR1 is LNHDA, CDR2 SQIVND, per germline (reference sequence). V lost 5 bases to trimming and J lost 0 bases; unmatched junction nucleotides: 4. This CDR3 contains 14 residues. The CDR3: CASSARGVSYEQYF. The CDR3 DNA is TGTGCCAGTAGTGCACGGGGGGTCTCCTACGAGCAGTACTTC. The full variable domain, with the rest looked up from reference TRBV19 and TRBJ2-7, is DGGITQSPKYLFRKEGQNVTLSCEQNLNHDAMYWYRQDPGQGLRLIYYSQIVNDFQKGDIAEGYSVSREKKESFPLTVTSAQKNPTAFYLCASSARGVSYEQYFGPGTRLTVT.